This TCR beta chain appears in the sequencing data of a study of shared clonotypes between healthy human individuals (dated by TCRdb to 2018 to 2021). For the study in its entirety: Three men and two women, aged 18 to 49 years, made up the cohort. The study deeply sequenced blood TCR repertoires of about 5 healthy adults to estimate repertoire size and the extent of clonotype sharing between individuals. For each donor, CD4 naive and CD4 memory were each given three plates, CD8 naive was given two plates, and CD8 memory was given one plate. Between about 0.8 and 8.9 billion PBMCs per donor were obtained by leukapheresis. Libraries were prepared and TCR repertoires were sequenced by different laboratories using diverse techniques, in order to increase sequencing depth and limit assay-specific biases.

Beyond this particular receptor, the publication reports: Larger estimated clonotype richness was generally found for naive subsets than for memory subsets. Sampling was restricted to blood, and TCR repertoires in tissue are likely to differ from TCR repertoires in blood. The small number of donors limited the genetic and exposure-history diversity represented. Rarefaction of sorted-subset datasets indicated incomplete sequencing despite the large sequencing depth. Pairwise subsampling led to the expectation that sequencing depth would affect the degree of clonotype sharing among donors. When a handful of donors were compared, the shared fraction of clonotypes was 5% to 6.5% for naive CD4, about 4% for naive CD8, roughly 2.5% for memory CD4, and 0.4% for memory CD8. Compared with non-shared clonotypes, the clonotypes found in all four sorted-subset donors had higher generation probabilities.

TCR CDR3 regions were amplified from genomic DNA by multiplex PCR using the deep immunoSEQ assay. Extracted genomic DNA from each cell subset was spread evenly across all wells of several immunoSEQ 96-well plates, with each plate serving as a replicate. For sorted subsets, roughly 190 ng of genomic DNA, equivalent to around 31,000 T cell genomes, went into each replicate PCR. Purified libraries were quantified with a Qubit 3.0 fluorometer, sized on a Bioanalyzer 2100, and re-quantified with the KAPA Library Quantification kit. Every immunoSEQ 96-well plate was sequenced on a separate single-read 150-cycle Illumina NextSeq 550 flow cell. Turning to the authors' computational methods: Because the immunoSEQ output included only junctional sequences and no quality scores, the filtering could not be the same as the filtering used for full-length reads. To assign V/J genes and CDR3, sequences were annotated using PyIR, a Python wrapper for IgBLAST v1.9, with IMGT germline references. Reads with weak V/J assignments (E-value above 1e-6), missing CDR3, stop codons, out-of-frame junctions, or ambiguous translated residues were removed. V3J clonotypes were defined by identical inferred V gene, J gene, and CDR3 amino acid sequence. Percentage overlap between repertoires was calculated by dividing the number of shared unique clonotypes by the size of the smaller repertoire. Richness of each repertoire was evaluated using RTK rarefaction, the Chao1 estimator, and Recon v2.1 estimates of unobserved clonotypes. OLGA was used to compute generation probabilities for all TCRbeta clonotypes that the gDNA method yielded from a handful of donors. TCRdb's version of the immuneACCESS table is confined to in-frame rearrangements and falls short of the full clone set. An unresolved V gene accounts for under half of the shortfall where checked; the remainder is of unknown origin. The V and J calls and clone size were taken over from that table, and D and trimming were inferred from the DNA. This sample comprises approximately 2.3 million clones, approximately 95% of them detected only once. 0.39% of the sample comes from the top ten.

As concerns this clone: Which antigen it targets is not known. Base qualities are not recorded, but no much larger clone differs from it by a single base.

The donors were healthy, HIV-negative adults with no recently reported acute infections or vaccinations. Every donor was a Caucasian adult living in Nashville, Tennessee, USA. CD4+ T cells were enriched through magnetic negative selection, after which naive cells were positively selected on CD45RA and the remaining negative fraction served as the memory subset. After blood collection by leukapheresis, PBMCs were isolated using Ficoll-Histopaque density gradient centrifugation and then cryopreserved in the vapor phase of liquid nitrogen. Analytical flow cytometry was used to check the purity and quantity of each magnetically sorted T cell population. Genomic DNA was isolated from each sorted fraction and quantified by UV absorbance on a Nanodrop 2000c. Taken from cysteine to phenylalanine, the CDR3 has 16 residues. Just the 48-base CDR3 DNA is kept, in frame starting at base 1. Reading the germline V gene (reference sequence) gives CDR1 SEHNR and CDR2 FQNEAQ. V is cut back by 2 bases and J by 15 bases, with 13 bases in the junction unmatched.

This sequence originates from a man younger than 30 in good health. Some clones in this sample may be carry-over from other donors' samples. The rearrangement joined TRBV7-9 to TRBJ2-1, with 13 junctional bases fitting TRBD2. The specimen sequenced was naive CD4+ T cells from PBMCs. This sample's cell subset or site label indicates: CD45RA+ positively selected. CDR3 protein: CASSLYVTSGRPVGFF. The DNA reads as follows: TGTGCCAGCAGCTTATATGTGACTAGCGGGAGGCCGGTCGGGTTCTTC. Reference TRBV7-9 and TRBJ2-1 genes cover what lies past the CDR3, so the full variable domain is DTGVSQNPRHKITKRGQNVTFRCDPISEHNRLYWYRQTLGQGPEFLTYFQNEAQLEKSRLLSDRFSAERPKGSFSTLEIQRTEQGDSAMYLCASSLYVTSGRPVGFFGPGTRLTVL.